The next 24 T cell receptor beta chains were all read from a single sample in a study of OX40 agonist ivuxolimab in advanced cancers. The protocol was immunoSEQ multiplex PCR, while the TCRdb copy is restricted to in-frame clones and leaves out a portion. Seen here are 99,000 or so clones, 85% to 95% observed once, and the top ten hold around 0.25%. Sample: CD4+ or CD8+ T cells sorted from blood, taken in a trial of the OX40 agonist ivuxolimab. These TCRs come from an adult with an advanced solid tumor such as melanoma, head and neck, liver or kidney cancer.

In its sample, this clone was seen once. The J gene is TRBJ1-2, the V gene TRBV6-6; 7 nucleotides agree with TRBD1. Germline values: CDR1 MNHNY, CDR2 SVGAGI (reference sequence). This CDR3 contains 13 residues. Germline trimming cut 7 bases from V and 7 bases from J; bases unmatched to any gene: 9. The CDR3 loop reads CASIQGDYSGYTF. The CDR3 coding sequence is TGTGCCAGCATTCAGGGGGATTATAGTGGCTACACCTTC.

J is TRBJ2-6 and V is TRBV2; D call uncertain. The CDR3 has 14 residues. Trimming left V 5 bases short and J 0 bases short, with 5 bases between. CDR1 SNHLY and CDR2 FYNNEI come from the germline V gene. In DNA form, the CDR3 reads TGTGCCAGCAGTCTTCTCTCTGGGGCCAACGTCCTGACTTTC. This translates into CASSLLSGANVLTF. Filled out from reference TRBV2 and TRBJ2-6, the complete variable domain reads EPEVTQTPSHQVTQMGQEVILRCVPISNHLYFYWYRQILGQKVEFLVSFYNNEISEKSEIFDDQFSVERPDGSNFTLKIRSTKLEDSAMYFCASSLLSGANVLTFGAGSRLTVL.

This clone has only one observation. The CDR3 DNA reads as TGTGCCAGTAAAGGGGTGGACTTGACTGGCTACACCTTC. The encoded protein is CASKGVDLTGYTF. The gene calls are TRBV19 and TRBJ1-2; D perhaps matches TRBD1 (5 bases). With 7 bases removed from V and 7 bases from J, the gap between germline ends came to 16 bases. The CDR3 is made up of 13 amino acids. In germline, CDR1 is LNHDA, CDR2 SQIVND (reference sequence).

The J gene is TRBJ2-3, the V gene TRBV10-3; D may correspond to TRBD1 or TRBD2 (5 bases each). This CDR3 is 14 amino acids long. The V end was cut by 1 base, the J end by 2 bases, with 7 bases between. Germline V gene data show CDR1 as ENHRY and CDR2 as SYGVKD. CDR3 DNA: TGTGCCATCAGTGAGTTTGGGACCACAGATACGCAGTATTTT. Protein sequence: CAISEFGTTDTQYF.

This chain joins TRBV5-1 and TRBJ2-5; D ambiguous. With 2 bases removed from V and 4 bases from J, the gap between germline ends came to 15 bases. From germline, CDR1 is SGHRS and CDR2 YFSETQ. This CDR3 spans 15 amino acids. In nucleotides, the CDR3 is TGCGCCAGCAGCTTTGCGAGAAGTAGAGGAGAGACCCAGTACTTC. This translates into CASSFARSRGETQYF.

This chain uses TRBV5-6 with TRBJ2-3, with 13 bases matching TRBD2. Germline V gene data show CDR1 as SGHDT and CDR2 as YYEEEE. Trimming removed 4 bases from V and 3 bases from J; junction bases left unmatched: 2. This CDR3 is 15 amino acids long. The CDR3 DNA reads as TGTGCCAGCAGCCCGGGACTAGCGGGAACAGATACGCAGTATTTT. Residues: CASSPGLAGTDTQYF.

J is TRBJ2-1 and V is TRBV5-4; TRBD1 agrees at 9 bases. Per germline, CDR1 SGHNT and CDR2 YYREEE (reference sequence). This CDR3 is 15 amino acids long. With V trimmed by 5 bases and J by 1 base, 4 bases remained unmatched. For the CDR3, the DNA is TGTGCCAGCAGAAAGGACAGGGGATCCTACAATGAGCAGTTCTTC. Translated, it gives CASRKDRGSYNEQFF.

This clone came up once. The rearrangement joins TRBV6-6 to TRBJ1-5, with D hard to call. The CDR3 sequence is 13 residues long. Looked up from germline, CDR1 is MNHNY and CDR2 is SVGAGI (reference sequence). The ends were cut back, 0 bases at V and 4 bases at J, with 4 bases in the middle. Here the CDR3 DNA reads TGTGCCAGCAGTTACTCGATTAATCAGCCCCAGCATTTT. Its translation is CASSYSINQPQHF.

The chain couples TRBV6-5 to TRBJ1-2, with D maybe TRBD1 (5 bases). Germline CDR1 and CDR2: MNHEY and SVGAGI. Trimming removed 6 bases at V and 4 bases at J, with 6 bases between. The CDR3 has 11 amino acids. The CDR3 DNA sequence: TGTGCCAGCAGGCAGGGCTATGGCTACACCTTC. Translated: CASRQGYGYTF.

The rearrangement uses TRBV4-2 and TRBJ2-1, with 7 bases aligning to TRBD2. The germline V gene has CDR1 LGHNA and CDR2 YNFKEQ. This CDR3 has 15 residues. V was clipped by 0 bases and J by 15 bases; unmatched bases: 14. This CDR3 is CASSQDREWGGVRFF. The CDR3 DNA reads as TGTGCCAGCAGCCAAGATCGGGAATGGGGGGGTGTGCGGTTCTTC.

Written as DNA, the CDR3 is TGTGCCAGTAGCCGAATAGTTGCAACTAATGAAAAACTGTTTTTT. This codes for CASSRIVATNEKLFF. This chain links TRBV19 with TRBJ1-4; D is uncertain. From germline, CDR1 is LNHDA and CDR2 SQIVND (reference sequence). This CDR3 contains 15 residues. Trimming stripped 6 bases from V and 0 bases from J, with 11 bases between.

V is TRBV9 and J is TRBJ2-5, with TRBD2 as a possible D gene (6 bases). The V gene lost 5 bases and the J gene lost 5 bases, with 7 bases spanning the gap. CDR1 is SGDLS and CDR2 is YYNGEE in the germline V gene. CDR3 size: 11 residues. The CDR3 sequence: CASREGETQYF. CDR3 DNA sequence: TGTGCCAGCAGGGAGGGGGAGACCCAGTACTTC.

CDR3 in amino acids: CAWRVTAGNTIYF. The CDR3 region has the DNA TGTGCCTGGAGAGTGACAGCTGGAAACACCATATATTTT. V is TRBV30 and J is TRBJ1-3; possible D gene TRBD1, 5 bases. This CDR3 spans 13 amino acids. V lost 3 bases and J 2 bases, leaving 8 bases between the germline ends. CDR1 is GTSNPN and CDR2 is SVGIG in the germline V gene (reference sequence).

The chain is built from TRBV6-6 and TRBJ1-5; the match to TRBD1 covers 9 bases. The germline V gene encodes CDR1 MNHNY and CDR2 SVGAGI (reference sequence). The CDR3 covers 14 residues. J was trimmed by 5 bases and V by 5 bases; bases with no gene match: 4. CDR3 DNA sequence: TGTGCCAGCAGTCTTCGACAGGGGGATCAGCCCCAGCATTTT. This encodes CASSLRQGDQPQHF.

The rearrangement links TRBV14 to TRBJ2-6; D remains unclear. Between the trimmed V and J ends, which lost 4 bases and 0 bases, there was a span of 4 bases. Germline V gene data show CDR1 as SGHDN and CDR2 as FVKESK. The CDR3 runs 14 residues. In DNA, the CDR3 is TGTGCCAGCAGCCGGCTCTCTGGGGCCAACGTCCTGACTTTC. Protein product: CASSRLSGANVLTF.

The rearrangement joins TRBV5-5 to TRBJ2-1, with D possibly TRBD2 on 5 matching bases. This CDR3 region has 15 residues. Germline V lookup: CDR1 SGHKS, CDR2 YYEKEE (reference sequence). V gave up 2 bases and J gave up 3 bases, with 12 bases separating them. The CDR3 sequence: CASSFRSGVYNEQFF. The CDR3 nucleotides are TGTGCCAGCAGCTTCCGATCCGGGGTCTACAATGAGCAGTTCTTC.

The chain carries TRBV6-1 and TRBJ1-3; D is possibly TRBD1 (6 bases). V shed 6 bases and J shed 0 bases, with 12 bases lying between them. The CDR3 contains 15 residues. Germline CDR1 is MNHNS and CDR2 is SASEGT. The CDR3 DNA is TGTGCCAGCAGGGAGGGACACCTCTCTGGAAACACCATATATTTT. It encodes CASREGHLSGNTIYF.

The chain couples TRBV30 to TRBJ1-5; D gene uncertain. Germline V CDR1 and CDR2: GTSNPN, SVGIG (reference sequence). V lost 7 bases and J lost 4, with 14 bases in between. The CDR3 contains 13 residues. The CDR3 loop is CAYSSGLNQPQHF. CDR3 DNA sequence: TGTGCCTATTCATCCGGACTAAATCAGCCCCAGCATTTT.

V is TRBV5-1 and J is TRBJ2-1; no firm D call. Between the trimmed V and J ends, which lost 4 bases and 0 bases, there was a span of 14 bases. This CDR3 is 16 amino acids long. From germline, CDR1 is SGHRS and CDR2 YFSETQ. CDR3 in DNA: TGCGCCAGCAGCCCTTCCCTGGCTAGCTCCTACAATGAGCAGTTCTTC. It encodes CASSPSLASSYNEQFF.

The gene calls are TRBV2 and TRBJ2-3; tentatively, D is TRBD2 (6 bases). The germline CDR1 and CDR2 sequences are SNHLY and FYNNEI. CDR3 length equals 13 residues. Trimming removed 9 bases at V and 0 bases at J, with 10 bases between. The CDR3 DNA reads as TGTGCCAGGGGGAGGTCGAGCACAGATACGCAGTATTTT. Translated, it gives CARGRSSTDTQYF.

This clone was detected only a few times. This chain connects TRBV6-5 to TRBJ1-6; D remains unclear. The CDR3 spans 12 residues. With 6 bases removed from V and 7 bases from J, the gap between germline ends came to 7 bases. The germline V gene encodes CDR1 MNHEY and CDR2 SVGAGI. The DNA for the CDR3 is TGTGCCAGCAGATTCAGCAATTCACCCCTCCACTTT. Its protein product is CASRFSNSPLHF.

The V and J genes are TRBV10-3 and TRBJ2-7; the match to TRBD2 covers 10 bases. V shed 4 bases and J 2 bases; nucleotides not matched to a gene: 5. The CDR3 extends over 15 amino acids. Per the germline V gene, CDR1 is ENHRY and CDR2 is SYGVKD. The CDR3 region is CAISGTSGTPYEQYV. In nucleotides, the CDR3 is TGTGCCATCAGTGGAACTAGCGGGACCCCCTACGAGCAGTACGTC.

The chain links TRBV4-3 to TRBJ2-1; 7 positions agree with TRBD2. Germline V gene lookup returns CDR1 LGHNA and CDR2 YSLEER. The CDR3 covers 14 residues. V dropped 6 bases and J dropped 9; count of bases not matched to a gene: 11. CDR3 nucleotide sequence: TGCGCCAGCAGTAAAAGTGGGACTAAAGGTGAGCAGTTCTTC. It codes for CASSKSGTKGEQFF.

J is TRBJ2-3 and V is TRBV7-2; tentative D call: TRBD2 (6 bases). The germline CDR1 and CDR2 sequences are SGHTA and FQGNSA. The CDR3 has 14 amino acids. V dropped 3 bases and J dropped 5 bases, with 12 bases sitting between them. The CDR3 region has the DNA TGTGCCAGCAGCTTCGGGGGAGCGAGAGATACGCAGTATTTT. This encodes CASSFGGARDTQYF.